The 2 T cell receptor beta chains below all came from one sample that was sequenced in a study of blood T cells in healthy people across ages. Together with a sample-barcoded 5' primer, a J-beta primer mix was included in a second PCR lasting 7 to 11 cycles. TCRdb re-called the 5' RACE reads with MiXCR, one entry per CDR3 protein. Of 550,000 to 700,000 distinct CDR3 sequences in the sample, 27% are singletons; the top ten hold roughly 18%. The sequencing input was blood. The source is a woman aged 70-85 years in good health.

The V call is TRBV25-1, the J call TRBJ1-1, with TRBD1 identical over 7 bases. The CDR3 sequence is 15 residues long. Germline loops: CDR1 MGHDK, CDR2 SYGVNS. V gave up 3 bases and J gave up 1 base; unmatched junction bases: 5. The CDR3 region has the DNA TGTGCCAGCAGTGATTTCGGGACAGAGAACACTGAAGCTTTCTTT. It yields the protein CASSDFGTENTEAFF.

The rearrangement joins TRBV7-3 to TRBJ2-5, with D perhaps TRBD2 (6 bases). The J call may be faulty, since TRBJ2-1 better matches the DNA end. CDR3 length: 13 amino acids. Germline V gene data show CDR1 as SGHTA and CDR2 as FQGTGA. This CDR3 reads CASSLGTHNEQFF. CDR3 coding DNA: TGTGCCAGCAGCTTAGGGACTCACAATGAGCAGTTCTTC.